The following is a T cell receptor beta chain sequence with its context. What it binds is unknown. The germline V gene encodes CDR1 DFQATT and CDR2 SNEGSKA (reference sequence). CDR3 size: 11 residues. V was pared by 3 bases and J by 8 bases, with 8 bases between. The protocol was immunoSEQ multiplex PCR, while the TCRdb copy is restricted to in-frame clones and leaves out a portion. Of some 32,000 clones in the sample, 80% to 90% were seen once. This entry belongs to a study of T cells in narcolepsy. Study details: Donors had narcolepsy type 1 or type 2, or were healthy controls. General observations from the study: Comparing one patient's CSF and blood CD4+ clonotypes highlighted HCRT- and TRIB2-specific autoreactive clonotypes. Autoreactive clone sequences were missing from some blood memory CD4+ repertoires.

The sequenced material came from CD45RA- memory CD4+ T cells from PBMCs. This chain links TRBV20-1 with TRBJ2-1; D unresolved. The TCR originated in a human donor with narcolepsy. As DNA, the CDR3 is TGCAGTGCTAGCCCTGAGGATGAGCAGTTCTTC. This codes for CSASPEDEQFF.